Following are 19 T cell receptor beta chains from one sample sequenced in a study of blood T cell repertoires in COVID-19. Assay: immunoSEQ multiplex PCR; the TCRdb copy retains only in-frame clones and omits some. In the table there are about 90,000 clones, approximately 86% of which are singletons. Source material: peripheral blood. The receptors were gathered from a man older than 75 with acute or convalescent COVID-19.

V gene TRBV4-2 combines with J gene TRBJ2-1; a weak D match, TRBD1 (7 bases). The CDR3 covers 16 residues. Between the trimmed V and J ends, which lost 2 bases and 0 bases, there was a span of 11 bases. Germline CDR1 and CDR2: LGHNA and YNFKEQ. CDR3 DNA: TGTGCCAGCAGCCAACAGGGGGGTGTCTCCTACAATGAGCAGTTCTTC. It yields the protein CASSQQGGVSYNEQFF.

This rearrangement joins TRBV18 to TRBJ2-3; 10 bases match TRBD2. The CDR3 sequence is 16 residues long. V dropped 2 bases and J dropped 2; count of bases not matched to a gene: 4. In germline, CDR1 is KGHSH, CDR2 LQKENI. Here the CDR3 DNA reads TGTGCCAGCTCACCAGATAGCGGGAGGCCCACAGATACGCAGTATTTT. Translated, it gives CASSPDSGRPTDTQYF.

CDR3 sequence (DNA): TGTGCCAGCAGCCCCGCGGGACAGGGGGGGCTGGGGGAGCAGTACTTC. Translating it yields CASSPAGQGGLGEQYF. The chain carries TRBV9 and TRBJ2-7; 11 bases fit TRBD1. Germline loops: CDR1 SGDLS, CDR2 YYNGEE. CDR3 size: 16 residues. The ends lost 4 bases at V and 7 bases at J; junction bases unmatched: 13.

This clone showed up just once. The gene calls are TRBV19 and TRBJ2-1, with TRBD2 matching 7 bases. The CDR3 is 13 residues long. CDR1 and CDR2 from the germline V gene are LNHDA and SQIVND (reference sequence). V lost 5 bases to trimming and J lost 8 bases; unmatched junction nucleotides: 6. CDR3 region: CASSGGRADEQFF. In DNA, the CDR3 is TGTGCCAGTAGTGGCGGGAGAGCCGATGAGCAGTTCTTC.

CDR3 loop: CASSQNRGANEQFF. The DNA of the CDR3 is TGTGCCAGCAGCCAAAACCGAGGAGCCAATGAGCAGTTCTTC. The chain couples TRBV3-1 (or the pseudogene TRBV3-2) to TRBJ2-1; D remains unclear. The CDR3 is 14 residues long. Per the germline V gene, CDR1 is LGHDT and CDR2 is YNNKEL (reference sequence). Between the trimmed V and J ends, which lost 2 bases and 6 bases, there was a span of 11 bases.

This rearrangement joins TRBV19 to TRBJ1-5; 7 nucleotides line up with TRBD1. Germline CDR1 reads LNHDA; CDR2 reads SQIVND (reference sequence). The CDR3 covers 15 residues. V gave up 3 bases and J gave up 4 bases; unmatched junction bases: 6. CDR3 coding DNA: TGTGCCAGTAGTATGTCCGGGACAGCAAATCAGCCCCAGCATTTT. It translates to CASSMSGTANQPQHF.

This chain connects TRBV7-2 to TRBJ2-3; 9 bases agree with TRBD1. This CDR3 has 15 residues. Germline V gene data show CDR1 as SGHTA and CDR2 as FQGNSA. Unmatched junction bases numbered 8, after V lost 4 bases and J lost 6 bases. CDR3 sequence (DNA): TGTGCCAGCAGCTACCCACAGGGGGCGGGTGATACGCAGTATTTT. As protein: CASSYPQGAGDTQYF.

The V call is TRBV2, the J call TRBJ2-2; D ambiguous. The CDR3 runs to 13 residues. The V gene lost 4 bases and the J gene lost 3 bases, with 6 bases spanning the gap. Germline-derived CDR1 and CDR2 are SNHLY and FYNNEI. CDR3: CASSVSHTGELFF. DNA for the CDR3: TGTGCCAGCAGTGTAAGCCACACCGGGGAGCTGTTTTTT.

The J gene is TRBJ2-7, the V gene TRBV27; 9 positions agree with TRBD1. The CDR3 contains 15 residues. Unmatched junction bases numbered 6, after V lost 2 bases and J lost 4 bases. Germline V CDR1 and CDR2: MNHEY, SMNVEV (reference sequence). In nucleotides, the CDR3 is TGTGCCAGCAGTTTAGGGACAGGGTTTTGGTACGAGCAGTACTTC. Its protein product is CASSLGTGFWYEQYF.

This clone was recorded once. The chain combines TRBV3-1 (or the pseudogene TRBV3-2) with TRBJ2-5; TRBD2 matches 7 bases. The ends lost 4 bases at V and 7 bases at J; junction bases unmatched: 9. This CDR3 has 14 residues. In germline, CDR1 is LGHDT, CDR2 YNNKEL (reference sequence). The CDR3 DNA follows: TGTGCCAGCAGCCGGGGGGGGTCCGGTGTGACCCAGTACTTC. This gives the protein CASSRGGSGVTQYF.

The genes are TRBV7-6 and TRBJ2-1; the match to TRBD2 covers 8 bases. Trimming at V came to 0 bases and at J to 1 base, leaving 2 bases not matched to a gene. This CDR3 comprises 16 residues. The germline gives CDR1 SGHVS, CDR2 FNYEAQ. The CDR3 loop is CASSLAGTSSYNEQFF. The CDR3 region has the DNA TGTGCCAGCAGCTTAGCGGGGACTAGTTCCTACAATGAGCAGTTCTTC.

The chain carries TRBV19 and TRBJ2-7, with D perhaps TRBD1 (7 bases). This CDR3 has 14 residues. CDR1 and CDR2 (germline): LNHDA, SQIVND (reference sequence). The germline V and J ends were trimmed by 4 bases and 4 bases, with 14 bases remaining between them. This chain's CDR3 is CASSTTGAGYEQYF. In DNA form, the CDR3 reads TGTGCCAGTAGTACAACAGGGGCGGGATACGAGCAGTACTTC. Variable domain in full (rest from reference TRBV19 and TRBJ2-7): DGGITQSPKYLFRKEGQNVTLSCEQNLNHDAMYWYRQDPGQGLRLIYYSQIVNDFQKGDIAEGYSVSREKKESFPLTVTSAQKNPTAFYLCASSTTGAGYEQYFGPGTRLTVT.

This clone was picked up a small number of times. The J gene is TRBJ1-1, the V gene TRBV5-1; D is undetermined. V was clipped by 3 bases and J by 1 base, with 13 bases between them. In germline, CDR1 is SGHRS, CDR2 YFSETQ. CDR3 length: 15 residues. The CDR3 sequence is CASSSRGVQNTEAFF. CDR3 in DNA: TGCGCCAGCAGCTCCCGCGGGGTCCAGAACACTGAAGCTTTCTTT. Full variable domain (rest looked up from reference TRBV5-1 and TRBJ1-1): KAGVTQTPRYLIKTRGQQVTLSCSPISGHRSVSWYQQTPGQGLQFLFEYFSETQRNKGNFPGRFSGRQFSNSRSEMNVSTLELGDSALYLCASSSRGVQNTEAFFGQGTRLTVV.

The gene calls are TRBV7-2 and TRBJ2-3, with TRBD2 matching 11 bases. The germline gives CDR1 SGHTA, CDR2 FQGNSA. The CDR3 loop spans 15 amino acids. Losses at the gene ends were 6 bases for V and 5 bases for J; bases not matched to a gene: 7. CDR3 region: CASRTLAGGIDTQYF. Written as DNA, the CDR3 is TGTGCCAGCAGGACCCTAGCGGGAGGAATAGATACGCAGTATTTT.

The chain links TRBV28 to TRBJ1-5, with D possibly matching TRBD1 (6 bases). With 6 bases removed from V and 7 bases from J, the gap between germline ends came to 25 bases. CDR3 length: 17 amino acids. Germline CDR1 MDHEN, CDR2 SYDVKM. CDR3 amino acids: CASRVAGITGSGQPQHF. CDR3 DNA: TGTGCCAGCAGAGTTGCCGGGATTACAGGGTCGGGACAGCCCCAGCATTTT.

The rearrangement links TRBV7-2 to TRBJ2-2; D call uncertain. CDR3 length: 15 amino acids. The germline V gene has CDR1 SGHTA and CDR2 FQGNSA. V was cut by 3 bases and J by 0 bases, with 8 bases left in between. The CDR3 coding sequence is TGTGCCAGCAGCTTTGCAGGATCGAACACCGGGGAGCTGTTTTTT. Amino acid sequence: CASSFAGSNTGELFF. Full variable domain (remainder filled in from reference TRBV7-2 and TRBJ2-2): GAGVSQSPSNKVTEKGKDVELRCDPISGHTALYWYRQSLGQGLEFLIYFQGNSAPDKSGLPSDRFSAERTGGSVSTLTIQRTQQEDSAVYLCASSFAGSNTGELFFGEGSRLTVL.

CDR3 coding DNA: TGTGCCAGCCGGGACTGGAACACTGAAGCTTTCTTT. Its translation: CASRDWNTEAFF. The genes are TRBV19 and TRBJ1-1; D is possibly TRBD1 (5 bases). Germline V CDR1 and CDR2: LNHDA, SQIVND (reference sequence). CDR3 size: 12 residues. V lost 9 bases to trimming and J lost 1 base, with 9 bases between them. The variable domain in full, completed from reference TRBV19 and TRBJ1-1, reads DGGITQSPKYLFRKEGQNVTLSCEQNLNHDAMYWYRQDPGQGLRLIYYSQIVNDFQKGDIAEGYSVSREKKESFPLTVTSAQKNPTAFYLCASRDWNTEAFFGQGTRLTVV.

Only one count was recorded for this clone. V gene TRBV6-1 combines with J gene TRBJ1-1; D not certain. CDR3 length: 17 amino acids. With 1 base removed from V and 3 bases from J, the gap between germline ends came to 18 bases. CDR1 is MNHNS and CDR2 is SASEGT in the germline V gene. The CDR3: CASSEERRILADTEAFF. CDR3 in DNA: TGTGCCAGCAGTGAAGAGAGACGGATACTGGCGGACACTGAAGCTTTCTTT.

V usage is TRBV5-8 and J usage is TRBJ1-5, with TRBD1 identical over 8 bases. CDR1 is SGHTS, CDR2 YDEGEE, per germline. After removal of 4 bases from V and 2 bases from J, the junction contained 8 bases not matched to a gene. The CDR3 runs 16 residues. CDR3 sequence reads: CASSKGDRQGNQPQHF. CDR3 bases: TGTGCCAGCAGCAAAGGGGACAGGCAGGGCAATCAGCCCCAGCATTTT.